Given below is one T cell receptor beta chain in context. This specimen belongs to a study of lymphopenia after photon versus proton radiotherapy. Germline loops: CDR1 SGHDT, CDR2 YYEEEE. The CDR3 runs 16 residues. J lost 4 bases, V lost 0 bases, and 7 bases had no gene match. Sequencing was performed with immunoSEQ multiplex PCR; in TCRdb, only in-frame clones are kept and a portion is missing. Among about 68,000 clones listed, roughly 90% were seen once. The sequencing here drew on peripheral blood, taken from a patient treated with photon-based radiotherapy. The source is a woman aged 70-85 years with pancreatic cancer. This sequence joins TRBV5-6 and TRBJ2-7; 10 nucleotides align to TRBD2. The CDR3 loop is CASSLASSGSWYEQYF. In DNA, the CDR3 is TGTGCCAGCAGCTTGGCTTCTAGCGGGAGTTGGTACGAGCAGTACTTC. Complete variable domain (other parts from reference TRBV5-6 and TRBJ2-7): DAGVTQSPTHLIKTRGQQVTLRCSPKSGHDTVSWYQQALGQGPQFIFQYYEEEERQRGNFPDRFSGHQFPNYSSELNVNALLLGDSALYLCASSLASSGSWYEQYFGPGTRLTVT.